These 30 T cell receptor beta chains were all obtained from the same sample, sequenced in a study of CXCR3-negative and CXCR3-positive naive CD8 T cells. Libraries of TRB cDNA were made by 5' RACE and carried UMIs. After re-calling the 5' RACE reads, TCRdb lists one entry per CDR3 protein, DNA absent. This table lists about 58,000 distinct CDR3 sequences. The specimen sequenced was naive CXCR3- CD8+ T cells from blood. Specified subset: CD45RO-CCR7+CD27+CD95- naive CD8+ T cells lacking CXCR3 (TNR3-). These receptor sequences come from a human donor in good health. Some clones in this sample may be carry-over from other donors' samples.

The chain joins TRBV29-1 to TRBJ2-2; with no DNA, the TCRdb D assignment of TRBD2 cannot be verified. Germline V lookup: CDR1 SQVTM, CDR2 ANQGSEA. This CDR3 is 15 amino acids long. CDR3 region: CSVDNGGGYAGELVF.

The CDR3: CASSMTHSRSAKNIQYF. The chain combines TRBV19 with TRBJ2-4; there is no DNA to check the TCRdb D call of TRBD1. The germline V gene has CDR1 LNHDA and CDR2 SQIVND (reference sequence). This CDR3 is built from 17 residues.

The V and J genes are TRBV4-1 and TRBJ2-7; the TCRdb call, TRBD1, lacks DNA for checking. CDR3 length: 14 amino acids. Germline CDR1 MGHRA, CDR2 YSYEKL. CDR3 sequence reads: CASSRMTGDDEQYF.

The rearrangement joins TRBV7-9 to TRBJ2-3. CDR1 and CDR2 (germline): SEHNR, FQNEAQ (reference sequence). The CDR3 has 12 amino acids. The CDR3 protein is CASSLDPDTQYF.

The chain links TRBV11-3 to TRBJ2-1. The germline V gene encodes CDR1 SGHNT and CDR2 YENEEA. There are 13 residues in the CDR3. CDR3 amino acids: CASSSSSYNEQFF. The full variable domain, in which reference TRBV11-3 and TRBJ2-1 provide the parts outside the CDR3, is EAGVVQSPRYKIIEKKQPVAFWCNPISGHNTLYWYLQNLGQGPELLIRYENEEAVDDSQLPKDRFSAERLKGVDSTLKIQPAELGDSAVYLCASSSSSYNEQFFGPGTRLTVL.

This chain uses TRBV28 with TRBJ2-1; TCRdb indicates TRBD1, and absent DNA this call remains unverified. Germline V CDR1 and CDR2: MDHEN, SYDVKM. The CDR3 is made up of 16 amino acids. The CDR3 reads CASSLIRDRGNNEQFF.

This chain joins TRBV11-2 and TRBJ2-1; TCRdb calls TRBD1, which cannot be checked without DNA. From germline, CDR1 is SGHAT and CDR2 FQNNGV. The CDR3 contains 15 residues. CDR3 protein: CASSLGGRLGDEQFF. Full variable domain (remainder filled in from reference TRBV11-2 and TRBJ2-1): EAGVAQSPRYKIIEKRQSVAFWCNPISGHATLYWYQQILGQGPKLLIQFQNNGVVDDSQLPKDRFSAERLKGVDSTLKIQPAKLEDSAVYLCASSLGGRLGDEQFFGPGTRLTVL.

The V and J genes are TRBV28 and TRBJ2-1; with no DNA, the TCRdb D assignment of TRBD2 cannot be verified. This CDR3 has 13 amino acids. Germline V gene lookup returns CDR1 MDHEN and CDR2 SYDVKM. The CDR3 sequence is CASSPTGGREQFF.

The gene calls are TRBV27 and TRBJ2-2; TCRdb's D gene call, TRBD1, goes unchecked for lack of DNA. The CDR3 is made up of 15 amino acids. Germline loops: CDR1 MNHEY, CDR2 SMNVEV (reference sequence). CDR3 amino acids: CASSLGRGWTGELFF.

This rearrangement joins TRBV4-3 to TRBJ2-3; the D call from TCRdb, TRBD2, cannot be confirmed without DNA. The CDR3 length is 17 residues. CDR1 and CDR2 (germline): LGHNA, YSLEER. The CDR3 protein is CASSQERRSGGADTQYF.

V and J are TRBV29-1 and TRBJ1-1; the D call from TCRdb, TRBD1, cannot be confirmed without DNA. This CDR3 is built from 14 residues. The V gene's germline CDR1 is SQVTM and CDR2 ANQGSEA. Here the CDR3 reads CSVEDNRAYPEAFF. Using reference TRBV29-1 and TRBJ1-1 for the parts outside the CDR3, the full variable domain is SAVISQKPSRDICQRGTSLTIQCQVDSQVTMMFWYRQQPGQSLTLIATANQGSEATYESGFVIDKFPISRPNLTFSTLTVSNMSPEDSSIYLCSVEDNRAYPEAFFGQGTRLTVV.

This CDR3 is CASSNGGTGGYEQYF. V gene TRBV7-2 combines with J gene TRBJ2-7; TCRdb's D call, TRBD1, is unchecked because there is no DNA. Germline values: CDR1 SGHTA, CDR2 FQGNSA. The CDR3 extends over 15 amino acids. Complete variable domain (other parts from reference TRBV7-2 and TRBJ2-7): GAGVSQSPSNKVTEKGKDVELRCDPISGHTALYWYRQSLGQGLEFLIYFQGNSAPDKSGLPSDRFSAERTGGSVSTLTIQRTQQEDSAVYLCASSNGGTGGYEQYFGPGTRLTVT.

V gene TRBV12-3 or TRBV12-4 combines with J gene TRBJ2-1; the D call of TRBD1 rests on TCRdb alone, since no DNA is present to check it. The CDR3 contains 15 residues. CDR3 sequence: CASLAPGRSYNEQFF.

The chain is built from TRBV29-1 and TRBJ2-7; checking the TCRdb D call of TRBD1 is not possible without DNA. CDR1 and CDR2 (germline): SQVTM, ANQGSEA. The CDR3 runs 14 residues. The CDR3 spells CSVEGGARGNEQYF.

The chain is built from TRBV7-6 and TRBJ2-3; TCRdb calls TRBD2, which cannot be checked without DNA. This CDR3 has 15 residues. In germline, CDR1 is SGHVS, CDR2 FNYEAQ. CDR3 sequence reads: CASSLNAGSADTQYF.

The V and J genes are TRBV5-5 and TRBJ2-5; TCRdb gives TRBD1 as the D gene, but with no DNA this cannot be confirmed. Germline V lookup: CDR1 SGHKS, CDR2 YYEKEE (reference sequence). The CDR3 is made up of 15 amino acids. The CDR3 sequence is CASSLVWTPQETQYF.

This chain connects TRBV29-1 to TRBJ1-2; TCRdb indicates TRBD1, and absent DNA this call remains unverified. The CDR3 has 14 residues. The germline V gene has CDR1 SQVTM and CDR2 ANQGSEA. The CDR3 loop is CSVEDNQADKVYTF.

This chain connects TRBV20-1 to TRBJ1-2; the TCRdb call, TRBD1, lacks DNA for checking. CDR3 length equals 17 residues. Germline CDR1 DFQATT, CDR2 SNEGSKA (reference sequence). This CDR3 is CSARRTGGEAPNYGYTF.

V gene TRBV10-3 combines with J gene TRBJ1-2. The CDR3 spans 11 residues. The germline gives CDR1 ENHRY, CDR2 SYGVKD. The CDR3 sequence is CATHMGYGYTF.

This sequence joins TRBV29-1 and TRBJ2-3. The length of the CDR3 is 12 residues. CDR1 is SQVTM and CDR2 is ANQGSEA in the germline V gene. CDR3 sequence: CSAPKATDTQYF.

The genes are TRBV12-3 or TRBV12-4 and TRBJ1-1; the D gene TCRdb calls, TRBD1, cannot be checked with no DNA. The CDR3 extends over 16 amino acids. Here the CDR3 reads CASSFTRDIWDTEAFF.

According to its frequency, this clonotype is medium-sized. CDR3 sequence: CASSQGRGPYEQYF. The chain joins TRBV4-3 to TRBJ2-7; the D call from TCRdb, TRBD2, cannot be confirmed without DNA. CDR1 is LGHNA and CDR2 is YSLEER in the germline V gene. This CDR3 has 14 residues.

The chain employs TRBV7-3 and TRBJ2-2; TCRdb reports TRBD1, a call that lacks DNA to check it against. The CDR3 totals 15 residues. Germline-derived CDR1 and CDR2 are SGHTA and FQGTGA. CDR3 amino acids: CASSLYGRGAGELFF.

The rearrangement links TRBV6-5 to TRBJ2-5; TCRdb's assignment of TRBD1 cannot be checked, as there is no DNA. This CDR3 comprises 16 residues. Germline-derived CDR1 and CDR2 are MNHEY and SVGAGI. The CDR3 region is CASSYHGQGASETQYF.

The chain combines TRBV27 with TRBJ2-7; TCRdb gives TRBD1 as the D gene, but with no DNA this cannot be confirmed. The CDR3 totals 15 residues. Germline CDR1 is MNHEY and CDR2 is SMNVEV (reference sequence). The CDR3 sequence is CASSDTGGAFYEQYF.

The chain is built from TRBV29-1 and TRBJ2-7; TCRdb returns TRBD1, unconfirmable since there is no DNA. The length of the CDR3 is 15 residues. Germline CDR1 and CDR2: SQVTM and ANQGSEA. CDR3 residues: CSSEGWDSGFYEQYF.

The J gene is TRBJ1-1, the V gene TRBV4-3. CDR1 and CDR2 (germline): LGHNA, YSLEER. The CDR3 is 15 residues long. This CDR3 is CASSQDRSVNTEAFF.

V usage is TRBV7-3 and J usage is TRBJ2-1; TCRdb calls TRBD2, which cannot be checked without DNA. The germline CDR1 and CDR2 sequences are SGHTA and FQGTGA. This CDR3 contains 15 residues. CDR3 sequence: CASSLGLAGENEQFF.

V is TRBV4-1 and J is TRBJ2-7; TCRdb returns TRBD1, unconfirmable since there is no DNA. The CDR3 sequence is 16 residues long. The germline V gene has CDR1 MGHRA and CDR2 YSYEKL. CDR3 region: CASSQDPGTGEFEQYF.

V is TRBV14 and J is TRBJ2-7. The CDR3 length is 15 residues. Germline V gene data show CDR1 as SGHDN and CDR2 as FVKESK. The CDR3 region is CASSQEQGSPSEQYF.